One sample yielded the 19 T cell receptor beta chains listed below, sequenced in a study of blood T cell repertoires in COVID-19. TCRdb's table, derived via immunoSEQ multiplex PCR, lists solely in-frame clones and lacks some. The profile shows 200,000 or so clones, around 79% of them singletons. Sequencing was performed on peripheral blood. The source of these receptors is a man aged 55 to 70 with active or convalescent COVID-19.

This chain connects TRBV5-4 to TRBJ1-6; D is possibly TRBD1 (5 bases). The V end lost 5 bases, the J end lost 6 bases, and 12 bases lay between the germline ends. CDR1 and CDR2 from the germline V gene are SGHNT and YYREEE (reference sequence). The CDR3 is 14 amino acids. CDR3 loop: CASSSGTLNSPLHF. The CDR3 region has the DNA TGTGCCAGCAGTTCCGGGACTCTTAATTCACCCCTCCACTTT.

This clone was seen only once. This chain uses TRBV18 with TRBJ2-4; perhaps TRBD1 as D (6 bases). The CDR3 is made up of 15 amino acids. V dropped 9 bases and J dropped 8 bases, with 23 bases sitting between them. CDR1 and CDR2 from the germline V gene are KGHSH and LQKENI. CDR3 protein: CASHRDLTADDIQYF. As DNA, the CDR3 is TGTGCCAGTCACAGGGACCTAACGGCGGATGACATTCAGTACTTC.

The CDR3 bases are TGCGCCAGCAGCTTGTGGACAGGGAACACTGAAGCTTTCTTT. It encodes CASSLWTGNTEAFF. V and J are TRBV5-1 and TRBJ1-1, with 7 bases identical to TRBD1. This CDR3 has 14 residues. Losses at the gene ends were 1 base for V and 1 base for J; bases not matched to a gene: 1. Per the germline V gene, CDR1 is SGHRS and CDR2 is YFSETQ.

CDR3 sequence: CASSLGQIGEQYF. The CDR3 DNA is TGTGCCAGCAGTCTGGGACAGATCGGCGAGCAGTACTTC. The V and J genes are TRBV7-2 and TRBJ2-7; 7 nucleotides line up with TRBD1. The CDR3 consists of 13 residues. Germline V lookup: CDR1 SGHTA, CDR2 FQGNSA. J lost 6 bases, V lost 6 bases, and 8 bases had no gene match.

The V and J genes are TRBV6-4 and TRBJ1-5; perhaps TRBD1 as D (6 bases). The CDR3 covers 15 residues. Germline V gene sequence: CDR1 MRHNA, CDR2 SNTAGT. V gave up 5 bases and J gave up 6 bases, with 17 bases separating them. The chain's CDR3 is CASSPLGGAGQPQHF. The DNA for the CDR3 is TGTGCCAGCAGTCCCCTCGGGGGGGCTGGTCAGCCCCAGCATTTT.

The genes are TRBV5-1 and TRBJ2-7; D is perhaps TRBD2 (5 bases). CDR3 length: 16 residues. V was pared by 4 bases and J by 0 bases, with 17 bases between. Looked up from germline, CDR1 is SGHRS and CDR2 is YFSETQ. The CDR3: CASSRDSKSDSYEQYF. DNA for the CDR3: TGCGCCAGCAGCCGGGATTCGAAAAGCGACTCCTACGAGCAGTACTTC.

This clone showed up just once. This chain uses TRBV12-3 or TRBV12-4 with TRBJ1-6; unclear D gene. This CDR3 contains 13 residues. V dropped 7 bases and J dropped 8 bases, with 12 bases sitting between them. The DNA for the CDR3 is TGTGCCAGCAAACAGCGGTCGGATTCACCCCTCCACTTT. Residues: CASKQRSDSPLHF.

DNA for the CDR3: TGTGCCAGCAGTTCGGACATCAACTATGGCTACACCTTC. Its protein product is CASSSDINYGYTF. The chain uses TRBV12-3 or TRBV12-4 and TRBJ1-2; D perhaps matches TRBD1 (5 bases). V lost 4 bases and J lost 2, with 8 bases in between. The CDR3 has 13 amino acids.

This chain uses TRBV12-3 or TRBV12-4 with TRBJ2-1, with D perhaps TRBD2 (6 bases). Trimming left V 9 bases short and J 9 bases short, with 15 bases between. The CDR3 totals 12 residues. CDR3 amino acids: CASSAGSVEQFF. Written as DNA, the CDR3 is TGTGCCAGTTCTGCGGGAAGCGTTGAGCAGTTCTTC.

J is TRBJ2-6 and V is TRBV7-3; 9 bases are shared with TRBD1. The CDR3 contains 17 residues. The trim removed 5 bases at V and 1 base at J, leaving 6 bases unmatched. Germline loops: CDR1 SGHTA, CDR2 FQGTGA. CDR3 sequence (DNA): TGTGCCAGCAGCGTGACAGGGGGGCAATCTGGGGCCAACGTCCTGACTTTC. This sequence encodes CASSVTGGQSGANVLTF.

The chain carries TRBV5-1 and TRBJ2-5, with 10 bases lining up with TRBD2. Germline CDR1 and CDR2: SGHRS and YFSETQ. Losses at the gene ends were 0 bases for V and 4 bases for J; bases not matched to a gene: 3. The CDR3 length is 15 residues. CDR3: CASSLGASGRETQYF. CDR3 sequence (DNA): TGCGCCAGCAGCTTGGGAGCTAGCGGGAGAGAGACCCAGTACTTC. The entire variable domain, with the rest obtained from reference TRBV5-1 and TRBJ2-5, is as follows: KAGVTQTPRYLIKTRGQQVTLSCSPISGHRSVSWYQQTPGQGLQFLFEYFSETQRNKGNFPGRFSGRQFSNSRSEMNVSTLELGDSALYLCASSLGASGRETQYFGPGTRLLVL.

The genes are TRBV21-1 and TRBJ2-7; TRBD1 was called by the table and not checked on the DNA. TRBV21-1 is annotated as a pseudogene. The CDR3 totals 12 residues. The CDR3 is CGGRPSSYEQYF. CDR3 nucleotides: TGTGGGGGGCGGCCGAGCTCCTACGAGCAGTACTTC.

The gene calls are TRBV6-5 and TRBJ2-1, with 8 bases lining up with TRBD2. Trimming cost V 0 bases and J 7 bases; bases outside gene matches: 8. CDR3 length: 16 residues. Germline V gives CDR1 MNHEY, CDR2 SVGAGI. The CDR3 region is CASSYSGTRNKNEQFF. CDR3 coding DNA: TGTGCCAGCAGTTACTCCGGGACTAGAAATAAGAATGAGCAGTTCTTC.

The J gene is TRBJ2-2, the V gene TRBV18; 8 nucleotides agree with TRBD1. With 3 bases clipped from V and 5 bases from J, the junction kept 5 bases outside the gene matches. The CDR3 has 15 residues. From germline, CDR1 is KGHSH and CDR2 LQKENI. CDR3 coding DNA: TGTGCCAGCTCACCTGACAGGGGAAAGACCGGGGAGCTGTTTTTT. It encodes CASSPDRGKTGELFF. Using reference TRBV18 and TRBJ2-2 for the parts outside the CDR3, the full variable domain is NAGVMQNPRHLVRRRGQEARLRCSPMKGHSHVYWYRQLPEEGLKFMVYLQKENIIDESGMPKERFSAEFPKEGPSILRIQQVVRGDSAAYFCASSPDRGKTGELFFGEGSRLTVL.

This rearrangement joins TRBV27 to TRBJ2-7; maybe TRBD2 (6 bases). V shed 4 bases and J shed 7 bases, with 14 bases lying between them. This CDR3 is 13 amino acids long. Germline V gives CDR1 MNHEY, CDR2 SMNVEV (reference sequence). This CDR3 is CASSSGGQGEQYF. The CDR3 nucleotides read TGTGCCAGCAGTTCCGGAGGGCAGGGAGAGCAGTACTTC.

This clone was seen a single time. The chain couples TRBV14 to TRBJ2-1; D is possibly TRBD2 (6 bases). The germline V gene has CDR1 SGHDN and CDR2 FVKESK. Trimming took off 4 bases at V and 1 base at J, with 14 bases between the two ends. The CDR3 is made up of 16 amino acids. The CDR3 region is CASSRLVGGSYNEQFF. CDR3 sequence (DNA): TGTGCCAGCAGCCGCCTAGTGGGGGGTTCCTACAATGAGCAGTTCTTC. Full variable domain (outside the CDR3, taken from reference TRBV14 and TRBJ2-1): EAGVTQFPSHSVIEKGQTVTLRCDPISGHDNLYWYRRVMGKEIKFLLHFVKESKQDESGMPNNRFLAERTGGTYSTLKVQPAELEDSGVYFCASSRLVGGSYNEQFFGPGTRLTVL.

The chain employs TRBV7-9 and TRBJ1-1; unclear D gene. The germline V gene has CDR1 SEHNR and CDR2 FQNEAQ (reference sequence). CDR3 length: 14 residues. V was cut by 1 base and J by 5 bases, with 11 bases left in between. Here the CDR3 DNA reads TGTGCCAGCAGCTTAGACTCACAGAGAACTGAAGCTTTCTTT. Protein product: CASSLDSQRTEAFF.

This chain links TRBV28 with TRBJ2-1; 12 bases map to TRBD2. This CDR3 spans 17 amino acids. CDR1 and CDR2 from the germline V gene are MDHEN and SYDVKM. Trimming removed 10 bases from V and 0 bases from J; junction bases left unmatched: 10. This CDR3 reads CAIIGTSGLSSYNEQFF. The CDR3 region has the DNA TGTGCCATCATCGGGACTAGCGGGCTAAGCTCCTACAATGAGCAGTTCTTC.

This sequence joins TRBV12-3 or TRBV12-4 and TRBJ1-2; D perhaps matches TRBD1 (6 bases). The CDR3 runs 13 residues. Trimming took off 4 bases at V and 2 bases at J, with 8 bases between the two ends. CDR3 amino acids: CASSYRENYGYTF. The CDR3 nucleotides are TGTGCCAGCAGTTACAGGGAGAACTATGGCTACACCTTC.